This T cell receptor (beta chain) was documented in a study of blood T cells in healthy people across ages (dated by TCRdb to the mid-2010s). With regard to the full study: Template switching captured roughly one uniquely barcoded TCR beta cDNA molecule per two T cells in model experiments. To track age-related changes in TCR beta repertoire diversity, the study relied on deep sequencing normalized with unique cDNA molecular identifiers. Donors were grouped into four age groups: young (average 16 years), middle-aged (around 39), aged (around 66) and long-lived (less than 85). To avoid experimental bias, donors of different ages were randomly spread across the sequencing lanes. Two additional independent replicas of 1 million unique cDNA reads from the same blood draw were analyzed for two donors (one aged 18 to 30 and one aged 80 or older).

The CDR3 covers 14 residues, taking in both the cysteine and the phenylalanine. Only the CDR3 DNA is retained, 42 bases long and in frame from the first base. V is trimmed back by 10 bases and J by 2 bases, and the junction contains 9 bases that no gene match accounts for. From the germline V gene (reference sequence), CDR1 is MNHNY and CDR2 is SVGAGI. The paper's findings and limits, for the study overall: The percentage of naive T cells measured by flow cytometry correlated strongly with observed TCR beta diversity. Since profiling was done on bulk unsorted PBMCs, naive and antigen-experienced compartments could not be conclusively compared. Because the CMV infection status of the donors was unknown, age-related changes in expanded clonotypes may potentially have been confounded. As age increased, observed TCR beta diversity per million T cells dropped in a roughly linear way, and a significant reduction was already evident by age about 40. Compared with the aged group, the long-lived group had more naive CD4+ T cells, fewer expanded clones and increased TCR diversity, suggesting age selection. Estimates of total diversity based on one million sequenced T cells were regarded as lower bounds and as underestimates.

Libraries were built with 5' RACE. The listed sequencing device is Illumina HiSeq 2500. The second PCR ran for roughly 6 to 11 cycles and used a J-beta primer mix along with a sample-barcoded 5' primer. Each TCR beta cDNA molecule received a unique molecular identifier from a template-switch 5' adaptor carrying 12 random nucleotides. Each sample yielded at least 2.5 million CDR3-containing paired-end reads. The Mint cDNA synthesis kit, primed by a TRBC-specific oligonucleotide, was used to synthesize first-strand cDNA from all RNA. All cDNA was treated with uracil-DNA glycosylase and then went through a first 18-cycle PCR with the universal primers M1SS and BC2_uni_R. The paper's processing steps were these. For normalization, 1 million high-quality reads were randomly selected from each sample, with every read carrying a distinct molecular identifier. Instead of being binned into consensus sequences, reads with shared molecular identifiers were discarded. MiTCR, run with a Q25 quality threshold and the strictest error-elimination algorithm, handled CDR3 identification, clonotype clustering and error correction. A nonparametric unseen species model using Euler transformation provided a lower-bound estimate of total TCR beta diversity. The public reads were reanalyzed by TCRdb: fastp trimming at Q25, MiXCR alignment, in-frame beta chains only. One record per CDR3 amino acid sequence lists the most common genes and DNA. It is TCRdb's table, rather than the study itself, that gives the V and J calls and clone size. Recorded for this sample are 500,000 to 700,000 distinct CDR3 sequences; around 31% of them occurred a single time. The ten largest clones capture more than 15% of the sample.

Systemically healthy Caucasian individuals from Russia, approximately 39 in total and aged roughly 6 to 90 years, were included as donors. Around 10 milliliters of peripheral blood were collected from each donor into EDTA-treated Vacutainer tubes. Ficoll-Paque density-gradient centrifugation was used to isolate PBMCs, with at least 7 million per sample. Total RNA was extracted from PBMCs with Trizol reagent, with at least 6 micrograms obtained per sample. Naive CD45RAhigh/CD27high T cell percentages were measured by flow cytometry on a PBMC aliquot from every donor. This clonotype was recorded at least ten times. There is no known antigen for this receptor. Qualities for individual bases were not recorded, and no much larger clone is one base off.

Sequenced sample: blood. Recombination linked TRBV6-6 to TRBJ2-7; 9 junctional bases match TRBD1. This clonotype was sampled from a woman of 80 years or more in good health. The CDR3: CATRAGQGPYEQYF. The nucleotide sequence is given as TGTGCCACCAGAGCGGGACAGGGCCCCTACGAGCAGTACTTC.